The clone carrying this T cell receptor beta chain has just a few counts. Its antigen remains unknown. Of the isolated RNA, all was reverse transcribed, and so the sequenced material was expressed TCRB transcripts. Sequencing of naive, central memory and regulatory T cell samples gave an average of around 3.5 million reads. Generated by immunoSEQ multiplex PCR, the TCRdb table keeps only in-frame clones and is missing some. Among roughly 240,000 clones listed, roughly 24% were seen once. The data originate from a study of beta chain features in type 1 diabetes. Findings and caveats of the study: PCR, the amplification step, might favor shorter templates, equally in patients and controls. All four CD4+ subsets from Type 1 diabetes patients carried moderately but significantly shorter TCRB CDR3s. For cells with high TCR expression, cDNA sequencing could yield over-representation.

Trimming removed 8 bases at V and 0 bases at J, with 10 bases between. The germline V gene has CDR1 LNHDA and CDR2 SQIVND (reference sequence). CDR3 length: 14 residues. The receptor's source is a woman in her 30s with type 1 diabetes. The sequenced sample consisted of naive CD4+ T cells from blood. The rearrangement joins TRBV19 to TRBJ2-2; possible D gene TRBD2, 5 bases. The CDR3 protein is CASWLAPNTGELFF. The CDR3 bases are TGTGCCAGTTGGCTAGCCCCGAACACCGGGGAGCTGTTTTTT.